These 27 T cell receptor beta chains were all obtained from the same sample, sequenced in a study of blood T cell repertoires in COVID-19. Assay used: immunoSEQ multiplex PCR; TCRdb lists only in-frame clones, some missing. The sample has 170,000 or so clones, around 73% seen once. The material sequenced was PBMCs or T cells enriched from blood (not recorded which). The source of these receptors is a woman aged 50 to 60 who had recovered from COVID-19.

The V gene is TRBV7-9, the J gene TRBJ2-7; TRBD1 aligns across 7 bases. The CDR3 is 17 residues long. Looked up from germline, CDR1 is SEHNR and CDR2 is FQNEAQ (reference sequence). Trimming cost V 5 bases and J 0 bases; bases outside gene matches: 13. CDR3 nucleotides: TGTGCCAGCAGCCCTATTGATCGTGACAGGGTCTCCTACGAGCAGTACTTC. Protein sequence: CASSPIDRDRVSYEQYF.

This chain links TRBV7-9 with TRBJ1-2, with D possibly TRBD1 on 6 matching bases. V was pared by 2 bases and J by 3 bases, with 13 bases between. The V gene's germline CDR1 is SEHNR and CDR2 FQNEAQ (reference sequence). The CDR3 loop spans 15 amino acids. The CDR3 loop reads CASSLSDRRHYGYTF. CDR3 in DNA: TGTGCCAGCAGCTTATCCGACAGGAGACACTATGGCTACACCTTC.

The chain joins TRBV6-5 to TRBJ2-7, with 9 nucleotides matching TRBD2. This CDR3 spans 15 amino acids. V was pared by 2 bases and J by 0 bases, with 2 bases of the junction left unmatched. From germline, CDR1 is MNHEY and CDR2 SVGAGI. For the CDR3, the DNA is TGTGCCAGCAGTTACGGTAGCGGGAGCTCCTACGAGCAGTACTTC. The encoded protein is CASSYGSGSSYEQYF.

The chain combines TRBV6-5 with TRBJ1-2; the match to TRBD1 covers 7 bases. In germline, CDR1 is MNHEY, CDR2 SVGAGI. The ends lost 6 bases at V and 2 bases at J; junction bases unmatched: 6. The CDR3 runs 14 residues. The CDR3 DNA follows: TGTGCCAGCAGATTCACGACAGGGAACTATGGCTACACCTTC. Translated, it gives CASRFTTGNYGYTF.

This clone was counted between two and nine times. CDR3 sequence (DNA): TGTGCCAGCAGCCACGGTACCGGGGAGCTGTTTTTT. This gives the protein CASSHGTGELFF. The rearrangement uses TRBV9 and TRBJ2-2; D is undetermined. CDR1 SGDLS and CDR2 YYNGEE come from the germline V gene. The CDR3 consists of 12 residues. With 4 bases removed from V and 5 bases from J, the gap between germline ends came to 6 bases.

The chain uses TRBV3-1 (or the pseudogene TRBV3-2) and TRBJ2-2, with D possibly matching TRBD1 (5 bases). Trimming removed 4 bases at V and 1 base at J, with 13 bases between. The CDR3 contains 16 residues. CDR1 LGHDT and CDR2 YNNKEL come from the germline V gene (reference sequence). In DNA form, the CDR3 reads TGTGCCAGCAGCCGCATGCCAGGGAAGAACACCGGGGAGCTGTTTTTT. Translation: CASSRMPGKNTGELFF.

This chain connects TRBV18 to TRBJ2-4; D unresolved. Looked up from germline, CDR1 is KGHSH and CDR2 is LQKENI. The CDR3 consists of 14 residues. V was shortened by 4 bases and J by 8 bases, with 15 bases between the two germline ends. The CDR3 nucleotides read TGTGCCAGCTCACACCCCCCCGCGGATGACATTCAGTACTTC. Translated: CASSHPPADDIQYF.

This clone was counted only a few times. The rearrangement links TRBV19 to TRBJ2-3; 10 bases are a match to TRBD2. J gave up 6 bases and V 5 bases, and 14 bases lay outside the gene matches. Germline loops: CDR1 LNHDA, CDR2 SQIVND (reference sequence). The CDR3 length is 17 residues. This chain's CDR3 is CASSLSRTSGRGDTQYF. The CDR3 nucleotides read TGTGCCAGTAGTCTTTCACGGACTAGCGGCCGGGGGGATACGCAGTATTTT.

The chain is built from TRBV7-6 and TRBJ2-3, with D perhaps TRBD2 (6 bases). Germline lookup yields CDR1 SGHVS and CDR2 FNYEAQ. The CDR3 has 18 amino acids. Trimming took off 3 bases at V and 2 bases at J, with 21 bases between the two ends. CDR3 protein: CASSFGPPTSFSTDTQYF. CDR3 DNA: TGTGCCAGCAGCTTCGGGCCCCCCACTAGCTTCTCCACAGATACGCAGTATTTT.

The chain combines TRBV24-1 with TRBJ1-1, with TRBD1 matching over 9 bases. Germline assignment: CDR1 KGHDR and CDR2 SFDVKD. Trimming cost V 4 bases and J 5 bases; bases outside gene matches: 7. The CDR3 totals 15 residues. The CDR3 here is CATSEGQGRDTEAFF. CDR3 in DNA: TGTGCCACCAGTGAGGGACAGGGTAGGGATACTGAAGCTTTCTTT.

This sequence joins TRBV10-3 and TRBJ2-1; possible D gene TRBD2, 6 bases. CDR1 and CDR2 from the germline V gene are ENHRY and SYGVKD. This CDR3 comprises 15 residues. V gave up 0 bases and J gave up 8 bases, with 14 bases separating them. CDR3 loop: CAISESSLPGDEQFF. CDR3 nucleotides: TGTGCCATCAGTGAGTCGTCTCTACCGGGGGATGAGCAGTTCTTC.

The rearrangement uses TRBV5-8 and TRBJ2-2; possible D gene TRBD2, 5 bases. Trimming removed 3 bases at V and 6 bases at J, with 9 bases between. Germline assignment: CDR1 SGHTS and CDR2 YDEGEE. This CDR3 is 13 amino acids long. The CDR3 loop reads CASSSKRPGELFF. CDR3 nucleotide sequence: TGTGCCAGCAGCTCTAAGCGGCCCGGGGAGCTGTTTTTT.

This clone has only a few counts. The V and J genes are TRBV20-1 and TRBJ1-4, with TRBD1 identical over 8 bases. V was pared by 3 bases and J by 8 bases, with 11 bases of the junction left unmatched. The CDR3 sequence is 15 residues long. Germline CDR1 DFQATT, CDR2 SNEGSKA (reference sequence). The chain's CDR3 is CSASSRDRPSEKLFF. The CDR3 region has the DNA TGCAGTGCTAGTTCCCGGGACAGGCCCAGCGAAAAACTGTTTTTT.

The chain links TRBV5-1 to TRBJ2-1; TRBD2 might be the D (5 bases). The CDR3 sequence is 13 residues long. The V gene's germline CDR1 is SGHRS and CDR2 YFSETQ. Between the trimmed V and J ends, which lost 0 bases and 7 bases, there was a span of 8 bases. In nucleotides, the CDR3 is TGCGCCAGCAGCTTGGCCGGGGTTAATGAGCAGTTCTTC. It is translated as CASSLAGVNEQFF.

The chain has TRBV12-5 and TRBJ2-1, with no clear D. Germline V gene data show CDR1 as LGHNT and CDR2 as FRNRAP. This CDR3 region has 11 residues. The V gene lost 5 bases and the J gene lost 7 bases, with 6 bases spanning the gap. The CDR3 DNA reads TGTGCTAGTGGTCACTCGAATGAGCAGTTCTTC. This sequence encodes CASGHSNEQFF. Complete variable domain (other parts from reference TRBV12-5 and TRBJ2-1): DARVTQTPRHKVTEMGQEVTMRCQPILGHNTVFWYRQTMMQGLELLAYFRNRAPLDDSGMPKDRFSAEMPDATLATLKIQPSEPRDSAVYFCASGHSNEQFFGPGTRLTVL.

As to this clone: A far larger clone differs by one base, so this is likely a read error. The chain carries TRBV5-4 and TRBJ1-1; D is perhaps TRBD1 (5 bases). The V gene's germline CDR1 is SGHNT and CDR2 YYREEE (reference sequence). Deletions cut 4 bases from V and 0 bases from J, with 7 bases between. The CDR3 extends over 13 amino acids. The DNA of the CDR3 is TGTGCCAGCAGCCAAGGGGTGAACACTGAAGCTTTCTTT. Protein product: CASSQGVNTEAFF.

V usage is TRBV7-9 and J usage is TRBJ1-1, with 7 positions matching TRBD1. Trimming at V came to 5 bases and at J to 0 bases, leaving 6 bases not matched to a gene. This CDR3 is 15 amino acids long. Germline-derived CDR1 and CDR2 are SEHNR and FQNEAQ (reference sequence). The CDR3 DNA reads as TGTGCCAGCAGCGGGGGACAGATCATGAACACTGAAGCTTTCTTT. Translation gives CASSGGQIMNTEAFF.

In this sample, this clone turned up once. The genes are TRBV14 and TRBJ2-5; 11 positions agree with TRBD2. Germline values: CDR1 SGHDN, CDR2 FVKESK. The CDR3 is made up of 16 amino acids. After removal of 4 bases from V and 4 bases from J, the junction contained 8 bases not matched to a gene. CDR3 DNA sequence: TGTGCCAGCAGCCCATTAGCGGGAGGGCCCGGAGAGACCCAGTACTTC. Amino acids: CASSPLAGGPGETQYF.

The chain uses TRBV28 and TRBJ1-1; D is uncertain. V was shortened by 7 bases and J by 4 bases, with 13 bases between the two germline ends. The CDR3 sequence is 13 residues long. Germline loops: CDR1 MDHEN, CDR2 SYDVKM. CDR3 protein: CASTFGRGTEAFF. The DNA of the CDR3 is TGTGCCAGCACCTTCGGTAGAGGCACTGAAGCTTTCTTT.

This chain connects TRBV5-1 to TRBJ2-7; TRBD2 agrees at 11 bases. Germline CDR1 is SGHRS and CDR2 is YFSETQ. The CDR3 sequence is 15 residues long. The trim removed 1 base at V and 2 bases at J, leaving 2 bases unmatched. CDR3 sequence reads: CASSLMTSGTYEQYF. In DNA, the CDR3 is TGCGCCAGCAGCTTGATGACTAGCGGGACCTACGAGCAGTACTTC.

The J gene is TRBJ2-7, the V gene TRBV6-5; 14 nucleotides line up with TRBD2. The CDR3 sequence is 15 residues long. Unmatched junction bases numbered 6, after V lost 7 bases and J lost 4 bases. The V gene's germline CDR1 is MNHEY and CDR2 SVGAGI. The CDR3 DNA follows: TGTGCCAGCAAGGGGACTAGCGGGAGTGGGTACGAGCAGTACTTC. It is translated as CASKGTSGSGYEQYF.

V is TRBV28 and J is TRBJ1-1; 9 nucleotides agree with TRBD1. The CDR3 is 17 residues long. The junction had 16 bases not matched to a gene; V was cut back by 9 bases and J by 2 bases. Germline V gene sequence: CDR1 MDHEN, CDR2 SYDVKM. DNA for the CDR3: TGTGCCAGTTGCCCACCCGGGACAGGGAATTATAACACTGAAGCTTTCTTT. Protein sequence: CASCPPGTGNYNTEAFF.

This clone was seen only a few times. This chain's CDR3 is CASSQGGASGTIYF. In DNA form, the CDR3 reads TGCGCCAGCAGCCAAGGAGGTGCCTCGGGCACCATATATTTT. The chain recombines TRBV4-1 with TRBJ1-3; no firm D call. Germline loops: CDR1 MGHRA, CDR2 YSYEKL. With 1 base removed from V and 9 bases from J, the gap between germline ends came to 13 bases. CDR3 size: 14 residues.

This chain joins TRBV27 and TRBJ2-7; 7 nucleotides agree with TRBD1. CDR3 length: 13 residues. Germline V gene lookup returns CDR1 MNHEY and CDR2 SMNVEV (reference sequence). V was clipped by 6 bases and J by 1 base; unmatched bases: 3. CDR3 amino acids: CASRGTVSYEQYF. CDR3 sequence (DNA): TGTGCCAGCAGGGGGACAGTTTCCTACGAGCAGTACTTC.

In this sample, this clone turned up once. The chain is built from TRBV2 and TRBJ2-2; D remains ambiguous. Germline assignment: CDR1 SNHLY and CDR2 FYNNEI. The CDR3 loop spans 15 amino acids. Trimming took 1 base from V and 4 from J, leaving 10 bases between them. Here the CDR3 reads CASSEDTTFTGELFF. Here the CDR3 DNA reads TGTGCCAGCAGTGAAGACACCACGTTCACCGGGGAGCTGTTTTTT. Drawing the rest from reference TRBV2 and TRBJ2-2, the complete variable domain is EPEVTQTPSHQVTQMGQEVILRCVPISNHLYFYWYRQILGQKVEFLVSFYNNEISEKSEIFDDQFSVERPDGSNFTLKIRSTKLEDSAMYFCASSEDTTFTGELFFGEGSRLTVL.

This clone was found once. The rearrangement joins TRBV12-5 to TRBJ2-5; 8 nucleotides align to TRBD2. This CDR3 has 14 residues. The V segment lost 6 bases and the J segment 1 base; nucleotides outside the gene matches: 4. Looked up from germline, CDR1 is LGHNT and CDR2 is FRNRAP. The CDR3 spells CASGTSGAQETQYF. CDR3 nucleotide sequence: TGTGCTAGTGGCACTAGCGGAGCCCAAGAGACCCAGTACTTC. Complete variable domain (other parts from reference TRBV12-5 and TRBJ2-5): DARVTQTPRHKVTEMGQEVTMRCQPILGHNTVFWYRQTMMQGLELLAYFRNRAPLDDSGMPKDRFSAEMPDATLATLKIQPSEPRDSAVYFCASGTSGAQETQYFGPGTRLLVL.

This chain connects TRBV18 to TRBJ2-1; 8 positions agree with TRBD1. The CDR3 is 15 residues long. V was pared by 0 bases and J by 8 bases, with 6 bases of the junction left unmatched. The germline V gene has CDR1 KGHSH and CDR2 LQKENI. This CDR3 reads CASSPPMTGEDEQFF. Written as DNA, the CDR3 is TGTGCCAGCTCACCACCTATGACAGGGGAGGATGAGCAGTTCTTC.